Shown below are 27 T cell receptor beta chains from a single sample sequenced in a study of blood T cell repertoires in COVID-19. Profiling relied on immunoSEQ multiplex PCR, and the TCRdb table lists in-frame clones only, not all of them. The data contain roughly 190,000 clones, 87% of them singletons. Material for sequencing was PBMCs or T cells enriched from blood (not recorded which). The source is a woman aged 25-40 years who had recovered from COVID-19.

V gene TRBV11-1 combines with J gene TRBJ1-1; 8 bases fit TRBD1. Germline values: CDR1 SGHAT, CDR2 FQDESV (reference sequence). With 4 bases clipped from V and 3 bases from J, the junction kept 7 bases outside the gene matches. This CDR3 contains 15 residues. Written as DNA, the CDR3 is TGTGCCAGCAGCTCGCTGGACAGGGAGTACACTGAAGCTTTCTTT. The encoded protein is CASSSLDREYTEAFF.

This clone has more than one count but fewer than ten. V gene TRBV6-1 combines with J gene TRBJ2-5; a possible D gene is TRBD2 (5 bases). Trimming left V 0 bases short and J 4 bases short, with 15 bases between. The CDR3 consists of 16 residues. The germline V gene has CDR1 MNHNS and CDR2 SASEGT. The CDR3 loop reads CASSEALFTRGETQYF. The CDR3 DNA sequence: TGTGCCAGCAGTGAAGCCCTGTTCACCCGGGGAGAGACCCAGTACTTC.

CDR3 amino acids: CASSSQGQERYEQYF. In nucleotides, the CDR3 is TGTGCCAGCAGCTCTCAAGGACAGGAACGCTACGAGCAGTACTTC. This rearrangement joins TRBV28 to TRBJ2-7; 7 positions agree with TRBD1. This CDR3 contains 15 residues. The ends lost 6 bases at V and 3 bases at J; junction bases unmatched: 11. Germline CDR1 and CDR2: MDHEN and SYDVKM.

The V and J genes are TRBV4-2 and TRBJ2-1; TRBD1 matches 7 bases. CDR1 and CDR2 from the germline V gene are LGHNA and YNFKEQ. V gave up 9 bases and J gave up 3 bases; unmatched junction bases: 8. The CDR3 extends over 14 amino acids. Here the CDR3 DNA reads TGTGCCAGTGACTCCGGGACAGTCTACAATGAGCAGTTCTTC. Its translation: CASDSGTVYNEQFF.

This chain connects TRBV7-2 to TRBJ1-5; D gene uncertain. This CDR3 comprises 13 residues. Germline V gene sequence: CDR1 SGHTA, CDR2 FQGNSA. Trimming shortened V by 5 bases and J by 5 bases, and 10 bases separated the two germline ends. The CDR3 nucleotides read TGTGCCAGCAGCGTCGGGGTCCATCAGCCCCAGCATTTT. Its protein product is CASSVGVHQPQHF. Full variable domain (outside the CDR3, taken from reference TRBV7-2 and TRBJ1-5): GAGVSQSPSNKVTEKGKDVELRCDPISGHTALYWYRQSLGQGLEFLIYFQGNSAPDKSGLPSDRFSAERTGGSVSTLTIQRTQQEDSAVYLCASSVGVHQPQHFGDGTRLSIL.

This clone has only a few counts. The V gene is TRBV5-4, the J gene TRBJ1-2; D is possibly TRBD1 (5 bases). In germline, CDR1 is SGHNT, CDR2 YYREEE (reference sequence). The CDR3 length is 12 residues. Trimming removed 0 bases from V and 8 bases from J, with 8 bases in between. The CDR3 region is CASSLAGPGYTF. CDR3 nucleotide sequence: TGTGCCAGCAGCTTGGCAGGGCCCGGCTACACCTTC.

The sample holds one count of this clone. The genes are TRBV25-1 and TRBJ1-2; 7 bases agree with TRBD1. V dropped 6 bases and J dropped 3; count of bases not matched to a gene: 13. Germline CDR1 is MGHDK and CDR2 is SYGVNS. The CDR3 runs to 16 residues. This CDR3 reads CASRGTDPRGDYGYTF. The CDR3 nucleotides are TGTGCCAGCAGGGGGACAGACCCAAGGGGTGACTATGGCTACACCTTC.

This clone was picked up one time. V is TRBV2 and J is TRBJ1-5; 7 nucleotides match TRBD1. CDR1 is SNHLY and CDR2 is FYNNEI in the germline V gene. The CDR3 has 16 amino acids. V dropped 6 bases and J dropped 2; count of bases not matched to a gene: 10. CDR3 sequence reads: CASRSQGNIGNQPQHF. Written as DNA, the CDR3 is TGTGCCAGCAGGTCACAGGGGAATATCGGCAATCAGCCCCAGCATTTT.

The rearrangement links TRBV25-1 to TRBJ1-4, with 10 bases fitting TRBD1. The CDR3 extends over 16 amino acids. V trimming: 1 base; J trimming: 5 bases; junction bases outside the gene matches: 4. CDR1 MGHDK and CDR2 SYGVNS come from the germline V gene. CDR3 residues: CASSEFGGQGNEKLFF. DNA for the CDR3: TGTGCCAGCAGTGAATTTGGGGGACAGGGGAATGAAAAACTGTTTTTT. Filled out from reference TRBV25-1 and TRBJ1-4, the complete variable domain reads EADIYQTPRYLVIGTGKKITLECSQTMGHDKMYWYQQDPGMELHLIHYSYGVNSTEKGDLSSESTVSRIRTEHFPLTLESARPSHTSQYLCASSEFGGQGNEKLFFGSGTQLSVL.

The rearrangement links TRBV11-3 to TRBJ2-7, with D perhaps TRBD1 (7 bases). The length of the CDR3 is 15 residues. The germline V gene has CDR1 SGHNT and CDR2 YENEEA. V lost 1 base and J lost 3, with 13 bases in between. This CDR3 is CASSLGQGGSYEQYF. The CDR3 bases are TGTGCCAGCAGCTTAGGGCAGGGGGGCAGCTACGAGCAGTACTTC.

The chain couples TRBV7-2 to TRBJ2-5; 11 bases are shared with TRBD2. Germline V gene data show CDR1 as SGHTA and CDR2 as FQGNSA. V lost 4 bases to trimming and J lost 5 bases; unmatched junction nucleotides: 6. The CDR3 covers 15 residues. CDR3 bases: TGTGCCAGCAGCTATAGCGGGAGGGCCTCCGAGACCCAGTACTTC. Its translation: CASSYSGRASETQYF. The variable domain in full, with the rest retrieved from reference TRBV7-2 and TRBJ2-5, is GAGVSQSPSNKVTEKGKDVELRCDPISGHTALYWYRQSLGQGLEFLIYFQGNSAPDKSGLPSDRFSAERTGGSVSTLTIQRTQQEDSAVYLCASSYSGRASETQYFGPGTRLLVL.

The chain recombines TRBV12-3 or TRBV12-4 with TRBJ1-2; perhaps TRBD1 as D (6 bases). The V gene lost 5 bases and the J gene lost 7 bases, with 14 bases spanning the gap. This CDR3 has 13 amino acids. CDR3 bases: TGTGCCAGCAGTACATACAGGGTCGGTGGCTACACCTTC. Its translation: CASSTYRVGGYTF.

The genes are TRBV19 and TRBJ2-5; D not resolved. Germline CDR1 is LNHDA and CDR2 is SQIVND (reference sequence). The ends were cut back, 3 bases at V and 5 bases at J, with 7 bases in the middle. The CDR3 totals 12 residues. CDR3 sequence: CASSMGHETQYF. DNA for the CDR3: TGTGCCAGTAGTATGGGCCACGAGACCCAGTACTTC.

The rearrangement joins TRBV5-1 to TRBJ2-7; D not resolved. The germline V gene encodes CDR1 SGHRS and CDR2 YFSETQ. The CDR3 covers 12 residues. V was trimmed by 4 bases and J by 0 bases, leaving 5 bases between them. The CDR3 DNA is TGCGCCAGCAGCGGCAGCTCCTACGAGCAGTACTTC. It translates to CASSGSSYEQYF.

This chain connects TRBV7-9 to TRBJ1-2; TRBD1 matches 7 bases. The CDR3 is 16 residues long. V was pared by 5 bases and J by 4 bases, with 13 bases of the junction left unmatched. The germline V gene encodes CDR1 SEHNR and CDR2 FQNEAQ (reference sequence). Here the CDR3 DNA reads TGTGCCAGCAGCCCCGCTTTAGCGACAGGGCTCTATGGCTACACCTTC. This encodes CASSPALATGLYGYTF.

The chain uses TRBV7-3 and TRBJ2-6, with D possibly TRBD2 on 5 matching bases. V shed 5 bases and J shed 0 bases, with 8 bases lying between them. Germline loops: CDR1 SGHTA, CDR2 FQGTGA. The CDR3 loop spans 15 amino acids. CDR3 nucleotide sequence: TGTGCCAGCAGCCGACGGGACTCTGGGGCCAACGTCCTGACTTTC. Translation: CASSRRDSGANVLTF.

This sequence joins TRBV3-1 (or the pseudogene TRBV3-2) and TRBJ2-5; TRBD2 agrees at 11 bases. CDR1 and CDR2 from the germline V gene are LGHDT and YNNKEL (reference sequence). V trimming: 0 bases; J trimming: 1 base; junction bases outside the gene matches: 1. The CDR3 runs to 16 residues. The CDR3 sequence is CASSQDLAGGQETQYF. DNA for the CDR3: TGTGCCAGCAGCCAAGACCTAGCGGGGGGCCAAGAGACCCAGTACTTC.

J is TRBJ2-1 and V is TRBV6-2 or TRBV6-3, with 10 bases identical to TRBD2. This CDR3 has 15 residues. Trimming removed 5 bases from V and 7 bases from J; junction bases left unmatched: 8. Germline assignment: CDR1 MNHEY and CDR2 SVGEGT. The CDR3 DNA is TGTGCCAGCAGTAGCAGCGGGAGGGCCGTAAATGAGCAGTTCTTC. This translates into CASSSSGRAVNEQFF.

The chain has TRBV7-2 and TRBJ1-4; the D is unclear. Germline CDR1 is SGHTA and CDR2 is FQGNSA. CDR3 length: 13 residues. Trimming pared 5 bases from V and 6 bases from J, leaving 10 bases between. CDR3 amino acids: CASSRRQDEKLFF. CDR3 nucleotide sequence: TGTGCCAGCAGCCGACGACAAGATGAAAAACTGTTTTTT.

V and J are TRBV6-5 and TRBJ1-1; D call uncertain. The length of the CDR3 is 13 residues. Germline V gene data show CDR1 as MNHEY and CDR2 as SVGAGI. V lost 6 bases and J 4 bases, leaving 12 bases between the germline ends. For the CDR3, the DNA is TGTGCCAGCAGCCTACGGGGTGGCACTGAAGCTTTCTTT. Its translation: CASSLRGGTEAFF.

V and J are TRBV6-1 and TRBJ1-2; TRBD1 matches at 8 bases. V lost 3 bases to trimming and J lost 5 bases; unmatched junction nucleotides: 8. Germline-derived CDR1 and CDR2 are MNHNS and SASEGT. CDR3 length: 15 residues. CDR3 bases: TGTGCCAGCAGTGAGCTGGGACAGGATATTTATGGCTACACCTTC. It specifies CASSELGQDIYGYTF.

V is TRBV29-1 and J is TRBJ1-2; a possible D gene is TRBD1 (5 bases). Germline lookup yields CDR1 SQVTM and CDR2 ANQGSEA. This CDR3 spans 13 amino acids. Trimming removed 0 bases from V and 8 bases from J, with 13 bases in between. CDR3 residues: CSVEEPGGGGYTF. CDR3 DNA: TGCAGCGTTGAAGAACCGGGGGGAGGAGGCTACACCTTC.

The rearrangement joins TRBV29-1 to TRBJ1-1; TRBD1 aligns across 7 bases. CDR1 and CDR2 (germline): SQVTM, ANQGSEA. With 6 bases clipped from V and 4 bases from J, the junction kept 5 bases outside the gene matches. The CDR3 runs to 12 residues. The CDR3: CSVDRSGTEAFF. CDR3 sequence (DNA): TGCAGCGTGGACAGGAGCGGCACTGAAGCTTTCTTT.

This clone was detected only a few times. The chain is built from TRBV15 and TRBJ1-5, with TRBD1 as a possible D gene (6 bases). The CDR3 covers 14 residues. The germline V gene encodes CDR1 LNHNV and CDR2 YYDKDF (reference sequence). Trimming shortened V by 8 bases and J by 1 base, and 12 bases separated the two germline ends. CDR3 loop: CATSGVTSNQPQHF. CDR3 in DNA: TGTGCCACCTCAGGGGTCACGAGCAATCAGCCCCAGCATTTT.

The chain joins TRBV11-3 to TRBJ1-2; no clear D gene. Germline V gives CDR1 SGHNT, CDR2 YENEEA. This CDR3 is 13 amino acids long. Trimming took off 2 bases at V and 2 bases at J, with 6 bases between the two ends. CDR3 bases: TGTGCCAGCAGCTTAACAAGAAACTATGGCTACACCTTC. This translates into CASSLTRNYGYTF.

The chain has TRBV19 and TRBJ1-5, with 8 bases identical to TRBD1. This CDR3 has 15 amino acids. The germline V gene has CDR1 LNHDA and CDR2 SQIVND (reference sequence). Trimming took 6 bases from V and 0 from J; bases not matched to a gene: 4. The CDR3 loop reads CASRDRGYSNQPQHF. CDR3 DNA: TGTGCCAGTAGAGACAGGGGCTATAGCAATCAGCCCCAGCATTTT.

The chain links TRBV18 to TRBJ1-1; 11 bases agree with TRBD1. Trimming at V came to 6 bases and at J to 8 bases, leaving 11 bases not matched to a gene. Germline CDR1 and CDR2: KGHSH and LQKENI. CDR3 length: 15 amino acids. CDR3 sequence reads: CASSPKDRGLGEAFF. The CDR3, as DNA: TGTGCCAGCTCCCCTAAGGACAGGGGGCTTGGGGAAGCTTTCTTT.